The TCR beta chain under discussion was sequenced for a study of T cells in tuberculosis. Points from the study as a whole: Smaller alpha distances in active tuberculosis partly reflected shorter CDR3-alpha lengths.

With regard to this clone: The antigen is not known.

The CDR3 is 17 amino acids. Trimming at V came to 3 bases and at J to 6 bases, leaving 11 bases not matched to a gene. Germline V gene data show CDR1 as MGHDK and CDR2 as SYGVNS. The data were produced by immunoSEQ multiplex PCR, yet TCRdb's version contains in-frame clones alone and is incomplete. The sample yields around 38,000 clones, around 96% seen once. The J gene is TRBJ1-2, the V gene TRBV25-1; 12 positions match TRBD1. The sequence came from a donor aged 10-35 years with latent tuberculosis or without tuberculosis infection. Sequencing input: PBMCs. The CDR3 DNA reads TGTGCCAGCAGTGACTATGCACCCGGGACAGGGGGCGATGGCTACACCTTC. Residues: CASSDYAPGTGGDGYTF.